Listed below are T cell receptor beta chains from one sample, sequenced in a study of shared clonotypes between healthy human individuals. Libraries were prepared by immunoSEQ multiplex PCR; TCRdb keeps only in-frame clonotypes and omits some of them. The sample consists of 2,100,000 or so clones, 90% to 97% of them appearing once. What was sequenced was naive CD4+ T cells sorted from blood. The source is a man aged 18 to 30 in good health. Each CDR3 is given with its conserved first and last residue. The D gene is left open where the match is weak. Only part of the rows carry a size: once, few, many, or a class if the clone is expanded.

J	size	D	V	DNA	CDR3
TRBJ2-2	-	TRBD1	TRBV2	TGTGCCAGCAGCGGGACAGGGGGAACCGGGGAGCTGTTTTTT	CASSGTGGTGELFF
TRBJ1-3	once	-	TRBV11-2	TGTGCCAGCAGCTTAGCGGGGTCATTTCTCTCTGGAAACACCATATATTTT	CASSLAGSFLSGNTIYF
TRBJ1-5	once	-	TRBV28	TGTGCCAGCAGTCCCCCCCGGTTCGGAGACCAGCCCCAGCATTTT	CASSPPRFGDQPQHF
TRBJ1-1	-	-	TRBV9	TGTGCCAGCAGCGTCCACAGGGTTCCCACTGAAGCTTTCTTT	CASSVHRVPTEAFF
TRBJ1-5	-	-	TRBV5-1	TGCGCCAGCAGCTTAGGGGAGAATCAGCCCCAGCATTTT	CASSLGENQPQHF
TRBJ2-1	once	-	TRBV10-3	TGTGCCATCAGTGAGCCAGACGGGGGATACAATGAGCAGTTCTTC	CAISEPDGGYNEQFF
TRBJ2-7	-	TRBD2	TRBV10-3	TGTGCCATCAGTCGGGGGGGCCAGTACCCCTACGAGCAGTACTTC	CAISRGGQYPYEQYF
TRBJ2-5	-	TRBD2	TRBV7-9	TGTGCCAGCAGCTTAGCGGGAGGGGAGACCCAGTACTTC	CASSLAGGETQYF
TRBJ1-1	-	-	TRBV7-2	TGTGCCAGCAGAGAACGGTTGGCAGGGAACACTGAAGCTTTCTTT	CASRERLAGNTEAFF
TRBJ2-2	-	-	TRBV30	TGTGCCTGGAGTGTACTAAACACCGGGGAGCTGTTTTTT	CAWSVLNTGELFF
TRBJ2-1	-	TRBD1	TRBV5-1	TGCGCCAGCAGCGTTACACCCGGGACAGTAACCTACAATGAGCAGTTCTTC	CASSVTPGTVTYNEQFF
TRBJ1-2	-	TRBD1	TRBV29-1	TGCAGCGTTGAAGGACAGGGAGGGACGGGTGGCTACACCTTC	CSVEGQGGTGGYTF